The sequence of this T cell receptor (beta chain) was determined in a study of cytomegalovirus exposure and HLA in healthy donors. Study conclusions and caveats: Reported performance of the classifier showed diagnosis of cytomegalovirus status with high specificity and sensitivity.

The CDR3 extends over 15 amino acids. Per the germline V gene, CDR1 is SGHTA and CDR2 is FQGNSA. The J segment lost 6 bases and the V segment lost 3 bases, leaving 9 bases of the junction unmatched. This clone was recorded only once. The antigen remains undetermined. This table comes from immunoSEQ multiplex PCR, and its TCRdb copy is limited to in-frame clones, with some not included. The top ten hold approximately 8.1% of the sample, which has about 49,000 clones, roughly 94% seen once. The clonotype comes from a woman between 18 and 29 years old in good health and CMV-seropositive. V and J are TRBV7-2 and TRBJ2-3; TRBD2 matches at 7 bases. Input material: PBMCs. CDR3 nucleotide sequence: TGTGCCAGCAGCTTGGTCGGCGGGAGCCCGGATACGCAGTATTTT. Its protein product is CASSLVGGSPDTQYF.